What follows are 10 T cell receptor beta chains derived from one specimen sequenced in a study of T cell responses to AZD1222 COVID-19 vaccine. Method: immunoSEQ multiplex PCR; TCRdb's copy keeps in-frame clones and lacks some. The sample lists about 75,000 clones, approximately 90% occurring once. Sequencing was performed on peripheral blood, taken 28 days after the second dose of the MenACWY control vaccine. The receptors here all came from an adult who received the MenACWY meningococcal vaccine as a control.

The chain couples TRBV11-2 to TRBJ2-7; either TRBD1 or TRBD2 may fit D (6 bases each). Trimming took off 5 bases at V and 5 bases at J, with 22 bases between the two ends. Germline loops: CDR1 SGHAT, CDR2 FQNNGV. The CDR3 sequence is 16 residues long. The CDR3 loop reads CASSPGALPGVHEQYF. As DNA, the CDR3 is TGTGCCAGCAGCCCGGGGGCCCTCCCTGGGGTCCACGAGCAGTACTTC.

This clone appeared once. This chain links TRBV5-1 with TRBJ2-2; D uncertain. The germline V and J ends were trimmed by 0 bases and 2 bases, with 8 bases remaining between them. CDR1 SGHRS and CDR2 YFSETQ come from the germline V gene. The CDR3 consists of 15 residues. CDR3 sequence reads: CASSLEQPNTGELFF. The CDR3 DNA is TGCGCCAGCAGCTTGGAACAACCTAACACCGGGGAGCTGTTTTTT.

This clone is a singleton in its sample. The V call is TRBV11-2, the J call TRBJ2-7; 9 bases map to TRBD1. Germline CDR1 SGHAT, CDR2 FQNNGV. This CDR3 has 15 amino acids. V lost 4 bases to trimming and J lost 5 bases; unmatched junction nucleotides: 9. The CDR3 DNA sequence: TGTGCCAGCAGCTCGCCGGGACAGGGCGGCGACGAGCAGTACTTC. It encodes CASSSPGQGGDEQYF.

This clone was picked up one time. CDR3 nucleotide sequence: TGTGCCAGCAGTTTAAGGCAAATGAACACTGAAGCTTTCTTT. Encoded protein: CASSLRQMNTEAFF. This chain links TRBV27 with TRBJ1-1; the D is unclear. This CDR3 has 14 amino acids. Trimming shortened V by 2 bases and J by 0 bases, and 7 bases separated the two germline ends. Germline V CDR1 and CDR2: MNHEY, SMNVEV (reference sequence).

The chain has TRBV20-1 and TRBJ1-2, with TRBD1 as a possible D gene (5 bases). Trimming took 3 bases from V and 4 from J, leaving 15 bases between them. From germline, CDR1 is DFQATT and CDR2 SNEGSKA (reference sequence). The CDR3 has 14 amino acids. The CDR3 sequence: CSASFGAESYGYTF. DNA of the CDR3: TGCAGTGCTAGTTTCGGGGCGGAAAGCTATGGCTACACCTTC.

The chain employs TRBV28 and TRBJ1-5; possibly TRBD1 for D (5 bases). The germline V and J ends were trimmed by 5 bases and 7 bases, with 21 bases remaining between them. There are 16 residues in the CDR3. CDR1 is MDHEN, CDR2 SYDVKM, per germline. The CDR3 spells CASSPWRGGFGQPQHF. CDR3 sequence (DNA): TGTGCCAGCAGTCCCTGGAGGGGCGGATTCGGGCAGCCCCAGCATTTT.

This clone appeared a few times. This chain uses TRBV7-8 with TRBJ2-7; a possible D gene is TRBD1 (5 bases). CDR1 is SGHVS, CDR2 FQNEAQ, per germline. The CDR3 is 14 residues long. Deletions cut 1 base from V and 2 bases from J, with 9 bases between. CDR3 bases: TGTGCCAGCAGCTTAGTGCAGGGTCCCTACGAGCAGTACTTC. It is translated as CASSLVQGPYEQYF.

The table lists this clone with a few counts. The V call is TRBV4-3, the J call TRBJ2-7; tentatively, D is TRBD1 (5 bases). This CDR3 is 14 amino acids long. The V end was cut by 2 bases, the J end by 0 bases, with 8 bases between. Looked up from germline, CDR1 is LGHNA and CDR2 is YSLEER. The CDR3 here is CASSQRQNSYEQYF. DNA for the CDR3: TGCGCCAGCAGCCAAAGACAGAACTCCTACGAGCAGTACTTC.

The chain is built from TRBV3-1 (or the pseudogene TRBV3-2) and TRBJ1-1; D gene ambiguous. Per the germline V gene, CDR1 is LGHDT and CDR2 is YNNKEL (reference sequence). V was shortened by 4 bases and J by 1 base, with 10 bases between the two germline ends. The CDR3 loop spans 14 amino acids. The DNA of the CDR3 is TGTGCCAGCAGCCGCTATACAGCGAACACTGAAGCTTTCTTT. Its translation: CASSRYTANTEAFF.

This chain links TRBV5-1 with TRBJ2-1, with 12 bases matching TRBD2. The CDR3 covers 15 residues. CDR1 is SGHRS and CDR2 is YFSETQ in the germline V gene. With V trimmed by 4 bases and J by 4 bases, 3 bases remained unmatched. DNA of the CDR3: TGCGCCAGCAGCCTAGGACTAGCGGGGTACAATGAGCAGTTCTTC. This translates into CASSLGLAGYNEQFF.